Shown below are 26 T cell receptor beta chains from a single sample sequenced in a study of blood T cell repertoires in COVID-19. Profiling relied on immunoSEQ multiplex PCR, and the TCRdb table lists in-frame clones only, not all of them. This table has about 70,000 clones, more than 65% appearing once. The sequenced sample was peripheral blood. The source is a woman older than 75 with active or convalescent COVID-19.

The chain joins TRBV11-1 to TRBJ2-7; no clear D gene. From germline, CDR1 is SGHAT and CDR2 FQDESV (reference sequence). The CDR3 length is 13 residues. V was cut by 2 bases and J by 4 bases, with 9 bases left in between. The CDR3 sequence: CASSLPSSYEQYF. Written as DNA, the CDR3 is TGTGCCAGCAGCTTACCGTCGTCTTACGAGCAGTACTTC.

This clone was picked up one time. The rearrangement uses TRBV7-2 and TRBJ2-4; possible D gene TRBD1, 7 bases. Per the germline V gene, CDR1 is SGHTA and CDR2 is FQGNSA. The V end was cut by 0 bases, the J end by 1 base, with 13 bases between. The CDR3 runs to 17 residues. CDR3 protein: CASSLARSGGAKNIQYF. For the CDR3, the DNA is TGTGCCAGCAGCTTAGCCCGCTCAGGGGGGGCCAAAAACATTCAGTACTTC.

The rearrangement joins TRBV12-3 or TRBV12-4 to TRBJ1-2; D is possibly TRBD1 (6 bases). The CDR3 consists of 13 residues. Trimming stripped 8 bases from V and 4 bases from J, with 14 bases between. CDR3: CASGPGVLYGYTF. CDR3 coding DNA: TGTGCCAGCGGACCAGGGGTTCTCTATGGCTACACCTTC.

V and J are TRBV20-1 and TRBJ1-4; D gene ambiguous. The V end lost 3 bases, the J end lost 3 bases, and 11 bases lay between the germline ends. CDR1 and CDR2 (germline): DFQATT, SNEGSKA (reference sequence). The CDR3 loop spans 14 amino acids. The CDR3: CSASGPLSNEKLFF. The CDR3 nucleotides read TGCAGTGCTAGTGGGCCCCTTTCTAATGAAAAACTGTTTTTT.

This chain joins TRBV7-9 and TRBJ2-7, with a possible D match to TRBD1 (6 bases). V was trimmed by 5 bases and J by 3 bases, leaving 8 bases between them. Germline CDR1 and CDR2: SEHNR and FQNEAQ (reference sequence). This CDR3 region has 12 residues. The CDR3 DNA sequence: TGTGCCAGCAGCCAACAGGGCTACGAGCAGTACTTC. It codes for CASSQQGYEQYF.

The chain's CDR3 is CASSNGQGGTETQYF. CDR3 bases: TGCGCCAGCAGCAACGGACAGGGGGGGACGGAGACCCAGTACTTC. This chain uses TRBV5-1 with TRBJ2-5; 10 bases map to TRBD1. V lost 4 bases and J lost 5; bases outside the gene matches: 8. CDR3 length: 15 residues. Per the germline V gene, CDR1 is SGHRS and CDR2 is YFSETQ.

Worth noting for this clone: The sample has other DNA sequences that encode this CDR3 too. The chain combines TRBV5-1 with TRBJ2-5, with no clear D. The CDR3 has 13 residues. The germline CDR1 and CDR2 sequences are SGHRS and YFSETQ. V lost 0 bases and J lost 1, with 4 bases in between. The CDR3 loop reads CASSLARQETQYF. In nucleotides, the CDR3 is TGCGCCAGCAGCTTGGCCCGCCAAGAGACCCAGTACTTC. Looking up the rest from reference TRBV5-1 and TRBJ2-5 gives the full variable domain: KAGVTQTPRYLIKTRGQQVTLSCSPISGHRSVSWYQQTPGQGLQFLFEYFSETQRNKGNFPGRFSGRQFSNSRSEMNVSTLELGDSALYLCASSLARQETQYFGPGTRLLVL.

The CDR3 DNA reads as TGTGCCAGCAGCTATCTCATTCGGCGGGCGGCCTGGGCCAACGTCCTGACTTTC. Translated, it gives CASSYLIRRAAWANVLTF. The J gene is TRBJ2-6, the V gene TRBV3-1 (or the pseudogene TRBV3-2), with D perhaps matching TRBD2 (5 bases). Germline values: CDR1 LGHDT, CDR2 YNNKEL (reference sequence). The CDR3 spans 18 residues. V was clipped by 5 bases and J by 5 bases, with 22 bases between them.

The CDR3 nucleotides are TGTGCCAGCAGTTTAATAGCGGGGAGTGGGACCCAGTACTTC. Translation gives CASSLIAGSGTQYF. The chain combines TRBV28 with TRBJ2-5; TRBD2 aligns across 8 bases. This CDR3 comprises 14 residues. V lost 2 bases, J lost 7 bases, and 6 bases stayed unmatched. Germline V gives CDR1 MDHEN, CDR2 SYDVKM. The full variable domain, its missing parts supplied by reference TRBV28 and TRBJ2-5, is DVKVTQSSRYLVKRTGEKVFLECVQDMDHENMFWYRQDPGLGLRLIYFSYDVKMKEKGDIPEGYSVSREKKERFSLILESASTNQTSMYLCASSLIAGSGTQYFGPGTRLLVL.

This clone was seen only once. V gene TRBV7-9 combines with J gene TRBJ1-5, with D unresolved. The CDR3 is made up of 15 amino acids. The V end was cut by 6 bases, the J end by 1 base, with 13 bases between. Germline V gene sequence: CDR1 SEHNR, CDR2 FQNEAQ (reference sequence). CDR3 nucleotides: TGTGCCAGCAGTCCCGGGAGCGGCAGCAATCAGCCCCAGCATTTT. It specifies CASSPGSGSNQPQHF.

This clone has only one observation. The V gene is TRBV2, the J gene TRBJ1-2, with 8 bases matching TRBD1. The CDR3 spans 13 residues. The J segment lost 4 bases and the V segment lost 7 bases, leaving 5 bases of the junction unmatched. CDR1 is SNHLY and CDR2 is FYNNEI in the germline V gene. This CDR3 is CASIPDRAYGYTF. The CDR3 DNA follows: TGTGCCAGCATCCCGGACAGGGCCTATGGCTACACCTTC.

V gene TRBV4-3 combines with J gene TRBJ2-7, with 8 bases lining up with TRBD1. The CDR3 totals 15 residues. Germline assignment: CDR1 LGHNA and CDR2 YSLEER. J lost 3 bases, V lost 1 base, and 5 bases had no gene match. This CDR3 is CASSQGTGQGYEQYF. Written as DNA, the CDR3 is TGCGCCAGCAGCCAAGGAACTGGACAGGGCTACGAGCAGTACTTC.

The chain joins TRBV30 to TRBJ2-5; D remains ambiguous. CDR3 length equals 11 residues. The germline CDR1 and CDR2 sequences are GTSNPN and SVGIG (reference sequence). Trimming removed 4 bases at V and 2 bases at J, with 5 bases between. The CDR3 here is CAWTRQETQYF. DNA of the CDR3: TGTGCCTGGACTAGACAAGAGACCCAGTACTTC.

V gene TRBV7-9 combines with J gene TRBJ2-5, with a tentative D call TRBD2 (6 bases). This CDR3 region has 14 residues. V lost 5 bases, J lost 4 bases, and 14 bases lay in between. The V gene's germline CDR1 is SEHNR and CDR2 FQNEAQ (reference sequence). CDR3 region: CASSLTSSPETQYF. The CDR3 DNA reads as TGTGCCAGCAGCCTCACTAGCTCCCCAGAGACCCAGTACTTC.

This clone was observed a single time. CDR3 nucleotides: TGTGCCAGCAGACTAGCGGGGGGGCCGGGCGAGCAGTTCTTC. Protein: CASRLAGGPGEQFF. This rearrangement joins TRBV27 to TRBJ2-1; 13 bases fit TRBD2. The CDR3 covers 14 residues. V was pared by 6 bases and J by 10 bases, with 6 bases of the junction left unmatched. Germline CDR1 is MNHEY and CDR2 is SMNVEV (reference sequence).

CDR3 sequence reads: CASRSLRGSGNTIYF. The CDR3 DNA is TGTGCCAGCAGGTCGTTAAGGGGCTCTGGAAACACCATATATTTT. This chain links TRBV7-9 with TRBJ1-3, with D tentatively TRBD1 (5 bases). V lost 6 bases and J lost 0, with 12 bases in between. Germline assignment: CDR1 SEHNR and CDR2 FQNEAQ (reference sequence). The CDR3 has 15 amino acids.

This sequence joins TRBV29-1 and TRBJ1-1, with TRBD1 as a possible D gene (5 bases). The V gene's germline CDR1 is SQVTM and CDR2 ANQGSEA. The CDR3 spans 12 residues. V was trimmed by 4 bases and J by 5 bases, leaving 11 bases between them. The CDR3 bases are TGCAGCGTTGGGGGGGTCGAAACTGAAGCTTTCTTT. It is translated as CSVGGVETEAFF. Full variable domain (outside the CDR3, taken from reference TRBV29-1 and TRBJ1-1): SAVISQKPSRDICQRGTSLTIQCQVDSQVTMMFWYRQQPGQSLTLIATANQGSEATYESGFVIDKFPISRPNLTFSTLTVSNMSPEDSSIYLCSVGGVETEAFFGQGTRLTVV.

The chain recombines TRBV11-2 with TRBJ2-2, with 12 bases fitting TRBD2. CDR1 is SGHAT and CDR2 is FQNNGV in the germline V gene. The CDR3 extends over 16 amino acids. The V segment lost 1 base and the J segment 5 bases; nucleotides outside the gene matches: 2. The CDR3 sequence is CASSLVLAGGTGELFF. The CDR3 DNA is TGTGCCAGCAGCTTAGTACTAGCGGGAGGAACCGGGGAGCTGTTTTTT.

The genes are TRBV28 and TRBJ1-2; no clear D gene. With 3 bases removed from V and 8 bases from J, the gap between germline ends came to 10 bases. The CDR3 has 12 residues. Looked up from germline, CDR1 is MDHEN and CDR2 is SYDVKM. CDR3 in DNA: TGTGCCAGCAGTTTTGCGGTAACGGGCTACACCTTC. It specifies CASSFAVTGYTF.

V usage is TRBV5-1 and J usage is TRBJ2-7; a weak D match, TRBD1 (5 bases). CDR1 SGHRS and CDR2 YFSETQ come from the germline V gene. The CDR3 is 14 amino acids. Deletions cut 1 base from V and 5 bases from J, with 13 bases between. Here the CDR3 reads CASSLYSGSHEQYF. The CDR3 DNA sequence: TGCGCCAGCAGCTTGTATTCAGGGTCGCACGAGCAGTACTTC.

The chain joins TRBV7-9 to TRBJ2-2, with TRBD1 matching over 8 bases. V was pared by 7 bases and J by 1 base, with 5 bases of the junction left unmatched. This CDR3 region has 15 residues. The germline gives CDR1 SEHNR, CDR2 FQNEAQ (reference sequence). CDR3 protein: CASIRGQGNTGELFF. The CDR3 nucleotides are TGTGCCAGCATCAGAGGACAGGGGAACACCGGGGAGCTGTTTTTT.

In this sample, this clone turned up once. The chain joins TRBV19 to TRBJ1-2; D is unresolved. This CDR3 is built from 13 residues. Trimming left V 1 base short and J 2 bases short, with 5 bases between. CDR1 is LNHDA and CDR2 is SQIVND in the germline V gene (reference sequence). The CDR3 protein is CASSIALNYGYTF. In nucleotides, the CDR3 is TGTGCCAGTAGTATAGCTTTAAACTATGGCTACACCTTC.

This chain links TRBV28 with TRBJ1-5, with 9 positions matching TRBD1. The germline V gene encodes CDR1 MDHEN and CDR2 SYDVKM. V gave up 8 bases and J gave up 3 bases; unmatched junction bases: 11. The CDR3 totals 16 residues. The CDR3 is CASHSPGTGYNQPQHF. Written as DNA, the CDR3 is TGTGCCAGCCACTCACCGGGGACAGGGTACAATCAGCCCCAGCATTTT. Supplemented by reference TRBV28 and TRBJ1-5, the full variable domain reads DVKVTQSSRYLVKRTGEKVFLECVQDMDHENMFWYRQDPGLGLRLIYFSYDVKMKEKGDIPEGYSVSREKKERFSLILESASTNQTSMYLCASHSPGTGYNQPQHFGDGTRLSIL.

The J gene is TRBJ1-6, the V gene TRBV7-2, with 7 nucleotides matching TRBD1. V shed 5 bases, J shed 8 bases, and the junction held 9 bases outside the gene matches. This CDR3 has 15 amino acids. Germline CDR1 is SGHTA and CDR2 is FQGNSA. CDR3 bases: TGTGCCAGCAGCCCAGATCCAGGGGGATATTCACCCCTCCACTTT. Translating gives CASSPDPGGYSPLHF.

This clone was seen a single time. This chain links TRBV5-6 with TRBJ2-5, with TRBD2 identical over 7 bases. Trimming cost V 5 bases and J 3 bases; bases outside gene matches: 10. CDR1 is SGHDT, CDR2 YYEEEE, per germline. The CDR3 has 15 amino acids. The CDR3 reads CASSRGGLDEETQYF. Here the CDR3 DNA reads TGTGCCAGCAGTCGGGGAGGACTAGACGAAGAGACCCAGTACTTC.

The chain has TRBV12-2 and TRBJ2-7; no DNA check was done on the table's D call, TRBD2. TRBV12-2 is a recognized pseudogene. CDR3 length equals 17 residues. CDR3 amino acids: CASRPGPASGRTYEQYF. CDR3 bases: TGTGCAAGTCGCCCGGGTCCGGCTAGCGGGCGCACCTACGAGCAGTACTTC.